Below, one T cell receptor beta chain is given with its context. In its sample, this clone was seen once. There is no known antigen for this receptor. No clone much larger than this one lies a single base away; base qualities are absent. This sample was included in a study of blood T cell repertoires in COVID-19 (dated by TCRdb to 2020 to 2022). Describing the broader study: Samples covering the acute and convalescent phases of COVID-19 were provided by collaborators in the United States, Italy and Spain. The prospective study material was composed of cDNA or gDNA derived from T cells, B-cell-depleted T cells, or PBMCs. Samples came from the ongoing ImmuneRACE study (first 160 participants) plus 1,254 subjects from 6 global collaborators. Sample metadata almost always included a de-identified subject ID, COVID-19 status, age in years and sex. Where available, HLA class I and class II types were taken from metadata supplied by the sample provider and were not determined by assay-based typing. The repertoires were released in a freely available public database meant as a resource for research on the immune response to SARS-CoV-2. Deeply sampled blood TCRbeta repertoires from subjects exposed to, actively infected with, or recovered from COVID-19 were included in the dataset.

What the authors observed across the whole study: The quantity of clinical and demographic metadata differed by source and by participant and was supplied without curation.

TCRbeta CDR3 regions were amplified from genomic DNA by means of the immunoSEQ Assay, a bias-controlled multiplex PCR. The original pipeline was this. Within the assay, amplification of reference gene primers was used to estimate how many nucleated cells each sample contained. To quantify the absolute abundance of each unique TCRbeta CDR3 rearrangement, sequence reads were collapsed and filtered. Productive Simpson clonality was computed per sample as the square root of Simpson's diversity index over productive rearrangements. In its TCRdb copy, this immuneACCESS table keeps in-frame sequences only and misses some clones. Where compared with another copy, unresolved V genes explain less than half of these, and the others have no known cause. V, J and clone size are those of that table, while D and trimming were read from the DNA. Present in this sample are about 160,000 clones, 82% of which were seen just once. 12% to 15% of the sample is in the top ten clones.

Whole blood was collected in K2EDTA tubes by collaborating institutions according to the institutions' own protocols. For TCRbeta analysis, collaborators shipped samples as frozen whole blood, isolated PBMCs, or DNA extracted from either of those sample types. The CDR3 sequence holds 14 residues, the cysteine and phenylalanine included. The read is trimmed to its CDR3 DNA, 42 bases read in frame from base 1. V is pared back by 5 bases and J by 0 bases, with 10 bases lying between the germline termini. Based on the germline V gene, the CDR1 and CDR2 sequences are SGHRS and YFSETQ. The receptor was isolated from a human donor with acute or convalescent COVID-19. The donor label of this sample is uncertain. The chain employs TRBV5-1 and TRBJ2-3; the D segment could be TRBD2, given 6 matching bases. The sample was peripheral blood. The DNA is TGCGCCAGCAGAGCGGGCACTAGCACAGATACGCAGTATTTT. Translation gives CASRAGTSTDTQYF.